The clone carrying this TCR beta chain occurred once. What it binds is unknown. Only in-frame clones appear in the TCRdb table, and some are missing; sequencing was by immunoSEQ multiplex PCR. The table shows around 96,000 clones, with 86% occurring only once. The V gene end was trimmed by 3 bases and the J gene end by 2 bases; junction bases not matched to a gene: 13. There are 18 residues in the CDR3. Germline assignment: CDR1 LGHNA and CDR2 YNFKEQ. The data derive from a study of T cell responses to AZD1222 COVID-19 vaccine. Study-level results: All repertoire sampling was performed exclusively after the peak T cell response. The study found vaccine-associated CD4 TCRs spanning spike, dominant at 160-218 and 743-854.

The sequence was obtained from an adult who received the AZD1222 COVID-19 vaccine. Sample: peripheral blood, taken 28 days after the second AZD1222 dose. This sequence joins TRBV4-2 and TRBJ1-5, with TRBD1 matching over 7 bases. CDR3 in DNA: TGTGCCAGCAGCCACCCGGGACAGACCGAGGTGGGCAATCAGCCCCAGCATTTT. Translation: CASSHPGQTEVGNQPQHF.